This T cell receptor (beta chain) was obtained from a study of OX40 agonist ivuxolimab in advanced cancers. Study background: The patients received ivuxolimab by intravenous route every 2 weeks at 0.01 to 10 mg/kg. Patients achieving partial responses numbered three: one hepatocellular carcinoma case and two cutaneous melanoma cases. Study observations and caveats: More expanded clones were found, on average, in CD8+ than in CD4+ T cells.

Sequencing was performed with immunoSEQ multiplex PCR; in TCRdb, only in-frame clones are kept and a portion is missing. The sample has some 76,000 clones, around 82% seen once. Comment on this clone: As yet, its antigen is unknown.

Germline V CDR1 and CDR2: MNHEY, SVGAGI. The CDR3 loop spans 12 amino acids. V was clipped by 6 bases and J by 3 bases, with 9 bases between them. The sample consisted of CD4+ or CD8+ T cells sorted from blood, taken in a trial of the OX40 agonist ivuxolimab. The chain carries TRBV6-5 and TRBJ2-7, with D possibly being TRBD1 (6 bases). The receptor comes from an adult with an advanced solid tumor such as melanoma, head and neck, liver or kidney cancer. The CDR3 here is CASRGTRYEQYF. CDR3 nucleotide sequence: TGTGCCAGCAGGGGGACACGCTACGAGCAGTACTTC.